The 19 T cell receptor beta chains presented below share a single source sample, sequenced in a study of blood T cell repertoires in COVID-19. Data came from immunoSEQ multiplex PCR; TCRdb stores just in-frame clones and leaves some out. The data hold about 500,000 clones, with approximately 91% observed a single time. The sequenced material came from peripheral blood. These TCRs come from a woman aged 50 to 60 with COVID-19, enrolled during active disease.

The genes are TRBV27 and TRBJ1-2; possibly TRBD1 for D (6 bases). This CDR3 has 14 amino acids. The germline V gene has CDR1 MNHEY and CDR2 SMNVEV (reference sequence). The V end lost 7 bases, the J end lost 1 base, and 13 bases lay between the germline ends. CDR3 DNA: TGTGCCAGCAAAGGGCAGGGGATTAACTATGGCTACACCTTC. Translation gives CASKGQGINYGYTF.

The rearrangement joins TRBV7-9 to TRBJ1-1; no definite D call. V shed 5 bases and J shed 10 bases, with 17 bases lying between them. This CDR3 comprises 13 residues. CDR1 and CDR2 (germline): SEHNR, FQNEAQ (reference sequence). CDR3 sequence reads: CASSERPLLAAFF. In DNA form, the CDR3 reads TGTGCCAGCAGCGAGCGCCCCCTACTGGCAGCTTTCTTT.

This clone occurred once. The V gene is TRBV2, the J gene TRBJ2-7, with D maybe TRBD1 (5 bases). The CDR3 totals 12 residues. Trimming cost V 5 bases and J 7 bases, with 12 bases left between them. Germline assignment: CDR1 SNHLY and CDR2 FYNNEI. CDR3 sequence: CASSPRVREQYF. CDR3 DNA: TGTGCCAGCAGTCCCAGGGTTCGGGAGCAGTACTTC.

V gene TRBV20-1 combines with J gene TRBJ2-3, with a possible D match to TRBD2 (6 bases). This CDR3 has 16 residues. CDR1 and CDR2 (germline): DFQATT, SNEGSKA (reference sequence). V was trimmed by 3 bases and J by 2 bases, leaving 18 bases between them. The CDR3 region is CSASFRGSGYTDTQYF. CDR3 nucleotide sequence: TGCAGTGCTAGTTTTCGGGGGTCCGGATACACAGATACGCAGTATTTT.

The genes are TRBV30 and TRBJ2-2; D not certain. Germline CDR1 is GTSNPN and CDR2 is SVGIG (reference sequence). The length of the CDR3 is 11 residues. Trimming removed 4 bases from V and 8 bases from J, with 8 bases in between. CDR3 region: CAWNQWGELFF. The CDR3 nucleotides read TGTGCCTGGAATCAGTGGGGGGAGCTGTTTTTT. The whole variable domain, filled in from reference TRBV30 and TRBJ2-2, reads SQTIHQWPATLVQPVGSPLSLECTVEGTSNPNLYWYRQAAGRGLQLLFYSVGIGQISSEVPQNLSASRPQDRQFILSSKKLLLSDSGFYLCAWNQWGELFFGEGSRLTVL.

V gene TRBV12-3 or TRBV12-4 combines with J gene TRBJ2-6; unclear D gene. Trimming left V 5 bases short and J 0 bases short, with 2 bases between. The CDR3 is 13 amino acids. Here the CDR3 reads CASSHSGANVLTF. The CDR3 coding sequence is TGTGCCAGCAGTCACTCTGGGGCCAACGTCCTGACTTTC.

The count of this clone is one. The rearrangement uses TRBV11-2 and TRBJ1-4; no clear D gene. Germline lookup yields CDR1 SGHAT and CDR2 FQNNGV. The CDR3 extends over 11 amino acids. Between the trimmed V and J ends, which lost 1 base and 11 bases, there was a span of 5 bases. CDR3 residues: CASSLAVKLFF. CDR3 in DNA: TGTGCCAGCAGCTTAGCGGTCAAACTGTTTTTT.

This clone was counted a single time. This sequence joins TRBV9 and TRBJ1-2; 7 bases are shared with TRBD1. V trimming: 3 bases; J trimming: 8 bases; junction bases outside the gene matches: 13. The CDR3 has 15 residues. CDR1 is SGDLS and CDR2 is YYNGEE in the germline V gene. CDR3 amino acids: CASSAPRDRPGGYTF. The CDR3 DNA follows: TGTGCCAGCAGCGCCCCACGGGACAGACCCGGGGGCTACACCTTC.

This clone appeared a single time. The chain couples TRBV7-2 to TRBJ2-1; 12 bases agree with TRBD2. CDR1 is SGHTA and CDR2 is FQGNSA in the germline V gene. The CDR3 runs 17 residues. V trimming: 2 bases; J trimming: 7 bases; junction bases outside the gene matches: 9. CDR3 in DNA: TGTGCCAGCAGCTTATATGGGCTAGCGGGGGGGCGGAATGAGCAGTTCTTC. Protein: CASSLYGLAGGRNEQFF.

The chain combines TRBV11-2 with TRBJ1-2; D ambiguous. Germline loops: CDR1 SGHAT, CDR2 FQNNGV. CDR3 length equals 13 residues. V lost 5 bases, J lost 3 bases, and 10 bases lay in between. The CDR3 loop reads CASSRDSHYGYTF. Written as DNA, the CDR3 is TGTGCCAGCAGCCGGGATTCTCACTATGGCTACACCTTC.

The J gene is TRBJ2-1, the V gene TRBV11-2; D is unclear. Per germline, CDR1 SGHAT and CDR2 FQNNGV. The CDR3 contains 13 residues. V shed 3 bases and J shed 4 bases, with 7 bases lying between them. In DNA form, the CDR3 reads TGTGCCAGCAGCTTTCCCCGGTACAATGAGCAGTTCTTC. Its translation is CASSFPRYNEQFF.

This clone was seen just once. The chain employs TRBV19 and TRBJ1-5; TRBD1 agrees at 10 bases. The CDR3 spans 15 residues. V lost 8 bases and J lost 4; bases outside the gene matches: 8. Germline V gene data show CDR1 as LNHDA and CDR2 as SQIVND (reference sequence). The CDR3 sequence is CASHLQGQGNQPQHF. CDR3 sequence (DNA): TGTGCCAGTCATCTTCAGGGACAGGGGAATCAGCCCCAGCATTTT.

The chain links TRBV25-1 to TRBJ2-3; 7 positions match TRBD1. The CDR3 has 16 amino acids. Germline CDR1 and CDR2: MGHDK and SYGVNS. V shed 4 bases and J 4 bases; nucleotides not matched to a gene: 11. CDR3 DNA sequence: TGTGCCAGCAGTGGCCCCGGGACAGCTCTGCCAGATACGCAGTATTTT. Encoded protein: CASSGPGTALPDTQYF.

The chain employs TRBV9 and TRBJ1-1, with TRBD1 as a possible D gene (5 bases). With 4 bases removed from V and 11 bases from J, the gap between germline ends came to 15 bases. The CDR3 sequence is 12 residues long. Germline V gives CDR1 SGDLS, CDR2 YYNGEE. CDR3 residues: CASSPRAGWAFF. CDR3 nucleotides: TGTGCCAGCAGCCCCAGGGCAGGGTGGGCTTTCTTT.

The chain couples TRBV29-1 to TRBJ2-5, with D perhaps matching TRBD2 (7 bases). V shed 1 base and J shed 2 bases, with 17 bases lying between them. Germline CDR1 SQVTM, CDR2 ANQGSEA. There are 16 residues in the CDR3. The CDR3: CSVEGEGGPGQETQYF. CDR3 DNA: TGCAGCGTTGAAGGGGAGGGGGGACCCGGGCAAGAGACCCAGTACTTC.

Only a few counts were recorded for this clone. Other nucleotide sequences in the sample specify the same CDR3. The gene calls are TRBV6-1 and TRBJ1-2, with D perhaps matching TRBD1 (5 bases). V was pared by 3 bases and J by 4 bases, with 9 bases between. The germline V gene encodes CDR1 MNHNS and CDR2 SASEGT. This CDR3 is 13 amino acids long. The CDR3 nucleotides read TGTGCCAGCAGTGAGGGGGGGGGCTATGGCTACACCTTC. It codes for CASSEGGGYGYTF.

The CDR3 bases are TGTGCCAGCAGTTACCCAGGGTGGAACAATCAGCCCCAGCATTTT. This gives the protein CASSYPGWNNQPQHF. The chain employs TRBV6-5 and TRBJ1-5, with D perhaps matching TRBD1 (5 bases). The CDR3 sequence is 15 residues long. V was cut by 2 bases and J by 3 bases, with 11 bases left in between. Germline loops: CDR1 MNHEY, CDR2 SVGAGI.

This clone was detected once. The V call is TRBV19, the J call TRBJ1-1; D not resolved. Germline V lookup: CDR1 LNHDA, CDR2 SQIVND (reference sequence). The CDR3 spans 12 residues. With 9 bases removed from V and 4 bases from J, the gap between germline ends came to 12 bases. CDR3: CASREGGTEAFF. Written as DNA, the CDR3 is TGTGCCAGCCGGGAGGGAGGCACTGAAGCTTTCTTT.

This clone has a handful of counts. The V call is TRBV9, the J call TRBJ1-1; no clear D gene. The CDR3 has 13 residues. CDR1 and CDR2 (germline): SGDLS, YYNGEE. The ends were cut back, 4 bases at V and 12 bases at J, with 19 bases in the middle. CDR3 protein: CASSPPLTGGTFF. CDR3 DNA sequence: TGTGCCAGCAGCCCTCCGTTAACGGGAGGAACTTTCTTT.